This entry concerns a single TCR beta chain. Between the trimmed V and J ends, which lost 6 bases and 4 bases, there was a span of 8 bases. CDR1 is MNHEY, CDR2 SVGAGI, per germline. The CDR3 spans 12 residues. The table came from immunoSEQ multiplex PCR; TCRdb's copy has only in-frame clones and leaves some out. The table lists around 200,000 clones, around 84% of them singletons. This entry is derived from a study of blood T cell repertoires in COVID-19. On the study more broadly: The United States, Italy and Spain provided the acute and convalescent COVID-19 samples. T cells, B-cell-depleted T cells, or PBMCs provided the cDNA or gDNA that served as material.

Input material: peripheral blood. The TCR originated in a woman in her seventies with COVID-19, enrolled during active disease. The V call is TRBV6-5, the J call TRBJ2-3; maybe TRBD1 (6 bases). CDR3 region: CASRNRADTQYF. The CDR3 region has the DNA TGTGCCAGCAGAAACAGGGCAGATACGCAGTATTTT.